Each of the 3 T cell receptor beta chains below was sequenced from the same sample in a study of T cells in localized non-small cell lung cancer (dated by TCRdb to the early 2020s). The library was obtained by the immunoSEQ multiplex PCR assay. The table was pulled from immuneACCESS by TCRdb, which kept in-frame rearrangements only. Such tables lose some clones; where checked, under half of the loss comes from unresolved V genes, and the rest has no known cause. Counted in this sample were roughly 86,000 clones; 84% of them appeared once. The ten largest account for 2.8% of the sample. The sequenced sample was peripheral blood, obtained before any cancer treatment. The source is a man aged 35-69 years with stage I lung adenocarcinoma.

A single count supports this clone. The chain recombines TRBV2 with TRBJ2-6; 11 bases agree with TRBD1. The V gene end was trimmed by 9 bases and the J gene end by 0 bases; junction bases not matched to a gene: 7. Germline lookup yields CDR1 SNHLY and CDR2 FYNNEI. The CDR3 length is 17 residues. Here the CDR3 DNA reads TGTGCCAGACAGCTCGGGACAGGGGGCTCTGGGGCCAACGTCCTGACTTTC. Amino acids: CARQLGTGGSGANVLTF.

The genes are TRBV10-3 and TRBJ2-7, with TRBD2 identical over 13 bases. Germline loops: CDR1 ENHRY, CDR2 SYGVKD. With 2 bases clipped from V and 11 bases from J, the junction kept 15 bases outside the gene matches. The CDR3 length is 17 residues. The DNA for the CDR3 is TGTGCCATCAGTGAGGCGGGGGGGGGACTAGCGGGATCTAAGGAGTACTTC. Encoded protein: CAISEAGGGLAGSKEYF.

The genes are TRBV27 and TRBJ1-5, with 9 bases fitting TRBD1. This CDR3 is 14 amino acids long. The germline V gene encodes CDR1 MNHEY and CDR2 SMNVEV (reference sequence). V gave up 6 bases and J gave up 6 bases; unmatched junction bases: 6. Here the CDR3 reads CASSPDRGRQPQHF. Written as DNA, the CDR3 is TGTGCCAGCAGCCCGGACAGGGGCCGTCAGCCCCAGCATTTT.